This T cell receptor (beta chain) emerged from a study of blood T cell repertoires in COVID-19 (dated by TCRdb to 2019 to 2021). With respect to the entire study: Samples from collaborators originated in the United States, Italy and Spain and spanned both the acute and convalescent phases of COVID-19. The material from the prospective study consisted of cDNA or gDNA derived from T cells, B-cell-depleted T cells, or PBMCs. Samples were obtained from the ongoing ImmuneRACE study (first 160 participants) and from 950 to 1,500 subjects provided by 6 global collaborators. The dataset comprised deeply sampled blood TCRbeta repertoires from subjects exposed to, actively infected with, or recovered from COVID-19. A freely available public database, intended as a resource for researchers studying the immune response to SARS-CoV-2, is where the repertoires were released. Nearly every sample came with metadata listing a de-identified subject ID, COVID-19 status, age in years and sex. Where available, HLA class I and class II types were taken from metadata supplied by the sample provider and were not determined by assay-based typing. Overall study outcomes, separate from this receptor: How much clinical and demographic metadata was included differed by source and by participant, and the metadata was provided uncurated.

CDR3 length: 12 amino acids, cysteine to phenylalanine. The entry retains the CDR3 DNA only, 36 bases that are in frame from base 1. CDR1 and CDR2 were assigned from the germline V gene as SGHTA and FQGNSA. V is shortened by 3 bases, J by 4 bases, and the region joining them spans 4 bases. Collaborating institutions collected whole blood in K2EDTA tubes following their own protocols. Collaborator samples were shipped for TCRbeta analysis as frozen whole blood, isolated PBMCs, or DNA extracted from either sample type. The immunoSEQ Assay, a bias-controlled multiplex PCR, was used to amplify TCRbeta CDR3 regions from genomic DNA. The published analysis was carried out like this. The number of nucleated cells in each sample was estimated by amplification of reference gene primers within the assay. Sequence reads were collapsed and filtered to measure the absolute abundance of every unique TCRbeta CDR3 rearrangement. For each sample, productive Simpson clonality was calculated as the square root of Simpson's diversity index across productive rearrangements. The source is immuneACCESS, and TCRdb retained only in-frame sequences with V and J called. Part of the clones is not carried over; for the studies checked, unresolved V genes explain less than half of this, and the remainder is unexplained. V, J and clone size reflect that table, while D and trimming were determined from the DNA. The sample records about 29,000 clones, roughly nine tenths of which are singletons. The ten biggest clones cover 9.9% of the sample.

This clone was detected only once. Its antigen is still unknown. Base-call qualities are not available, and no considerably larger clone is one nucleotide away. This receptor was identified in a human donor in a cohort sampled during active COVID-19. This receptor chain uses TRBV7-2 and TRBJ1-3, with no confidently assigned D gene. The sequenced material came from peripheral blood. The base sequence is TGTGCCAGCAGCTTCTACGGAAACACCATATATTTT. Its translation reads: CASSFYGNTIYF.